The 27 T cell receptor beta chains below were found in one sample sequenced in a study of blood T cell repertoires in COVID-19. Sequencing used immunoSEQ multiplex PCR; TCRdb keeps in-frame clones, though not all of them. Altogether under 450,000 clones are present, 75% to 90% being singletons, with the ten largest covering roughly 5.1%. Sequenced input: PBMCs or T cells enriched from blood (not recorded which). The origin of the receptors is a woman between 50 and 59 years old who had recovered from COVID-19.

This clone was recorded only once. V usage is TRBV7-9 and J usage is TRBJ1-1; tentatively, D is TRBD1 (5 bases). Between the trimmed V and J ends, which lost 0 bases and 4 bases, there was a span of 15 bases. In germline, CDR1 is SEHNR, CDR2 FQNEAQ (reference sequence). The CDR3 spans 16 residues. CDR3 DNA sequence: TGTGCCAGCAGCTTAGCCTCGGGGGTAAGCGGCACTGAAGCTTTCTTT. Its translation is CASSLASGVSGTEAFF.

The gene calls are TRBV4-2 and TRBJ1-1, with D unresolved. The CDR3 is 14 amino acids. Germline assignment: CDR1 LGHNA and CDR2 YNFKEQ. The V gene lost 1 base and the J gene lost 1 base, with 7 bases spanning the gap. Here the CDR3 reads CASSQVGRNTEAFF. The DNA for the CDR3 is TGTGCCAGCAGCCAAGTCGGTAGGAACACTGAAGCTTTCTTT.

This clone appeared a few times. The V gene is TRBV6-2 or TRBV6-3, the J gene TRBJ2-1; 10 bases align to TRBD2. Trimming at V came to 1 base and at J to 0 bases, leaving 9 bases not matched to a gene. Germline-derived CDR1 and CDR2 are MNHEY and SVGEGT. The length of the CDR3 is 19 residues. The CDR3 nucleotides are TGTGCCAGCAGTTACTTAGCTAGCGGGAGCCTGAGCTCCTACAATGAGCAGTTCTTC. This codes for CASSYLASGSLSSYNEQFF.

The CDR3 reads CASSMNDRDPNYGYTF. CDR3 DNA: TGTGCCAGTAGTATGAACGACAGGGACCCAAACTATGGCTACACCTTC. The chain recombines TRBV19 with TRBJ1-2, with TRBD1 identical over 7 bases. The CDR3 spans 16 residues. Germline-derived CDR1 and CDR2 are LNHDA and SQIVND (reference sequence). Trimming took 3 bases from V and 2 from J; bases not matched to a gene: 9.

The chain recombines TRBV2 with TRBJ2-7; 12 nucleotides align to TRBD2. The CDR3 loop spans 15 amino acids. The V gene end was trimmed by 5 bases and the J gene end by 5 bases; junction bases not matched to a gene: 7. CDR1 is SNHLY, CDR2 FYNNEI, per germline. The CDR3 nucleotides are TGTGCCAGCAGTCCCCGACTAGCGGGAGTTGACGAGCAGTACTTC. Translating gives CASSPRLAGVDEQYF. The full variable domain, rest sourced from reference TRBV2 and TRBJ2-7, is EPEVTQTPSHQVTQMGQEVILRCVPISNHLYFYWYRQILGQKVEFLVSFYNNEISEKSEIFDDQFSVERPDGSNFTLKIRSTKLEDSAMYFCASSPRLAGVDEQYFGPGTRLTVT.

V is TRBV6-5 and J is TRBJ1-5, with 8 positions matching TRBD1. The CDR3 consists of 15 residues. CDR1 is MNHEY and CDR2 is SVGAGI in the germline V gene. V dropped 6 bases and J dropped 2; count of bases not matched to a gene: 6. The CDR3 sequence is CASRVPGQGNQPQHF. In DNA form, the CDR3 reads TGTGCCAGCAGAGTCCCGGGACAGGGCAATCAGCCCCAGCATTTT.

The rearrangement joins TRBV9 to TRBJ1-1; D possibly corresponds to TRBD1 (5 bases). V lost 2 bases and J 2 bases, leaving 7 bases between the germline ends. The CDR3 totals 13 residues. CDR1 SGDLS and CDR2 YYNGEE come from the germline V gene. CDR3 residues: CASSVGTNTEAFF. In DNA form, the CDR3 reads TGTGCCAGCAGCGTTGGGACTAACACTGAAGCTTTCTTT.

The chain recombines TRBV5-4 with TRBJ1-1, with no clear D. Germline V gene data show CDR1 as SGHNT and CDR2 as YYREEE (reference sequence). The CDR3 length is 13 residues. The V end lost 5 bases, the J end lost 3 bases, and 11 bases lay between the germline ends. CDR3 DNA: TGTGCCAGCAGGTTTATTAGAGACACTGAAGCTTTCTTT. It specifies CASRFIRDTEAFF.

This clone was picked up a small number of times. This chain joins TRBV9 and TRBJ2-3, with 8 bases matching TRBD1. The CDR3 sequence is 18 residues long. Per germline, CDR1 SGDLS and CDR2 YYNGEE. V dropped 2 bases and J dropped 6; count of bases not matched to a gene: 17. CDR3 nucleotides: TGTGCCAGCAGCGTTATTACAGGGGGGCGATCGACTATGGATACGCAGTATTTT. It is translated as CASSVITGGRSTMDTQYF.

The rearrangement links TRBV2 to TRBJ1-1; 7 nucleotides agree with TRBD1. Unmatched junction bases numbered 11, after V lost 10 bases and J lost 0 bases. The CDR3 totals 15 residues. Germline CDR1 and CDR2: SNHLY and FYNNEI. CDR3 protein: CATKSGTALNTEAFF. The DNA of the CDR3 is TGTGCCACGAAGTCCGGGACAGCCTTGAACACTGAAGCTTTCTTT. The full variable domain, its missing parts supplied by reference TRBV2 and TRBJ1-1, is EPEVTQTPSHQVTQMGQEVILRCVPISNHLYFYWYRQILGQKVEFLVSFYNNEISEKSEIFDDQFSVERPDGSNFTLKIRSTKLEDSAMYFCATKSGTALNTEAFFGQGTRLTVV.

In DNA form, the CDR3 reads TGTGCCAGCAGTCGTCCGGGACAGGGGCGAAGTAGTGGCTACACCTTC. It yields the protein CASSRPGQGRSSGYTF. The chain employs TRBV6-2 or TRBV6-3 and TRBJ1-2, with 10 positions matching TRBD1. The germline gives CDR1 MNHEY, CDR2 SVGEGT. With V trimmed by 5 bases and J by 7 bases, 13 bases remained unmatched. This CDR3 is built from 16 residues.

The CDR3 spells CASSPIITNYGYTF. The CDR3 region has the DNA TGTGCCAGCAGCCCTATTATTACTAACTATGGCTACACCTTC. The V call is TRBV7-9, the J call TRBJ1-2; unclear D gene. With 5 bases removed from V and 0 bases from J, the gap between germline ends came to 10 bases. The germline V gene has CDR1 SEHNR and CDR2 FQNEAQ (reference sequence). The CDR3 is made up of 14 amino acids.

The chain has TRBV5-1 and TRBJ2-1, with unresolved D. This CDR3 is built from 12 residues. The V gene's germline CDR1 is SGHRS and CDR2 YFSETQ. The germline V and J ends were trimmed by 4 bases and 7 bases, with 9 bases remaining between them. CDR3 amino acids: CASSPPSNEQFF. As DNA, the CDR3 is TGCGCCAGCAGCCCCCCTTCGAATGAGCAGTTCTTC.

The chain combines TRBV18 with TRBJ1-2; D ambiguous. V lost 3 bases to trimming and J lost 3 bases, with 8 bases between them. Per germline, CDR1 KGHSH and CDR2 LQKENI. The CDR3 covers 13 residues. The CDR3 DNA is TGTGCCAGCTCACCCTCGGTCGACTATGGCTACACCTTC. Translating gives CASSPSVDYGYTF.

V gene TRBV11-3 combines with J gene TRBJ1-2; 7 bases are a match to TRBD1. J gave up 7 bases and V 4 bases, and 9 bases lay outside the gene matches. Germline CDR1 and CDR2: SGHNT and YENEEA. This CDR3 has 14 residues. The CDR3 DNA follows: TGTGCCAGCAGCTGGGGACAGCAGTTCAGTGGCTACACCTTC. Amino acid sequence: CASSWGQQFSGYTF.

This sequence joins TRBV9 and TRBJ2-3; 14 bases line up with TRBD2. J was trimmed by 3 bases and V by 3 bases; bases with no gene match: 9. The CDR3 covers 18 residues. Germline V gene data show CDR1 as SGDLS and CDR2 as YYNGEE. CDR3 amino acids: CASSAGLAGGLSTDTQYF. CDR3 nucleotide sequence: TGTGCCAGCAGCGCCGGACTAGCGGGGGGTCTGTCGACAGATACGCAGTATTTT.

V gene TRBV7-3 combines with J gene TRBJ1-1; TRBD1 matches at 7 bases. This CDR3 region has 15 residues. Trimming took 5 bases from V and 2 from J; bases not matched to a gene: 8. The germline V gene has CDR1 SGHTA and CDR2 FQGTGA. The CDR3 DNA follows: TGTGCCAGCAGCCCGGGACAGATTGGTAACACTGAAGCTTTCTTT. This translates into CASSPGQIGNTEAFF.

The chain's CDR3 is CASSKRGLDYGYTF. CDR3 coding DNA: TGTGCCAGTAGTAAAAGGGGGCTCGACTATGGCTACACCTTC. V usage is TRBV19 and J usage is TRBJ1-2; 7 nucleotides align to TRBD1. Germline lookup yields CDR1 LNHDA and CDR2 SQIVND (reference sequence). The CDR3 consists of 14 residues. V lost 4 bases to trimming and J lost 3 bases; unmatched junction nucleotides: 5.

This sequence joins TRBV3-1 (or the pseudogene TRBV3-2) and TRBJ1-2, with 10 nucleotides matching TRBD1. V gave up 3 bases and J gave up 2 bases; unmatched junction bases: 3. CDR1 is LGHDT, CDR2 YNNKEL, per germline (reference sequence). This CDR3 has 15 amino acids. This CDR3 is CASSQPTGGNYGYTF. The CDR3 nucleotides are TGTGCCAGCAGCCAGCCGACAGGGGGCAACTATGGCTACACCTTC.

The V and J genes are TRBV15 and TRBJ1-1; D possibly corresponds to TRBD1 (6 bases). The CDR3 has 15 residues. Germline CDR1 and CDR2: LNHNV and YYDKDF (reference sequence). V lost 3 bases to trimming and J lost 8 bases, with 19 bases between them. The DNA for the CDR3 is TGTGCCACCAGCAGTCAACAGTGGGGTAGGGGGGAAGCTTTCTTT. It specifies CATSSQQWGRGEAFF.

The chain recombines TRBV12-3 or TRBV12-4 with TRBJ2-1; maybe TRBD2 (5 bases). Trimming took off 4 bases at V and 12 bases at J, with 7 bases between the two ends. The CDR3 is 10 residues long. The CDR3 reads CASSSEVQFF. CDR3 coding DNA: TGTGCCAGCAGTTCGGAGGTGCAGTTCTTC.

This clone was seen only a few times. The chain employs TRBV27 and TRBJ2-5, with 9 bases identical to TRBD2. The CDR3 is made up of 12 amino acids. The V gene end was trimmed by 7 bases and the J gene end by 5 bases; junction bases not matched to a gene: 2. Germline CDR1 MNHEY, CDR2 SMNVEV (reference sequence). The chain's CDR3 is CASKAGGETQYF. CDR3 nucleotide sequence: TGTGCCAGCAAGGCGGGGGGGGAGACCCAGTACTTC.

The rearrangement links TRBV2 to TRBJ2-5; no definite D call. Germline CDR1 and CDR2: SNHLY and FYNNEI. This CDR3 comprises 13 residues. Trimming removed 4 bases from V and 5 bases from J, with 11 bases in between. DNA for the CDR3: TGTGCCAGCAGTGGCGCCCGGTCGGAGACCCAGTACTTC. Its protein product is CASSGARSETQYF. The full variable domain, rest sourced from reference TRBV2 and TRBJ2-5, is EPEVTQTPSHQVTQMGQEVILRCVPISNHLYFYWYRQILGQKVEFLVSFYNNEISEKSEIFDDQFSVERPDGSNFTLKIRSTKLEDSAMYFCASSGARSETQYFGPGTRLLVL.

This clone has only one observation. The rearrangement uses TRBV18 and TRBJ2-1, with 8 nucleotides matching TRBD2. Germline V lookup: CDR1 KGHSH, CDR2 LQKENI. The CDR3 consists of 15 residues. The trim removed 3 bases at V and 4 bases at J, leaving 5 bases unmatched. The CDR3 nucleotides are TGTGCCAGCTCACCCAGGCGGGAGGCATACAATGAGCAGTTCTTC. It encodes CASSPRREAYNEQFF.

V and J are TRBV2 and TRBJ1-6; TRBD1 matches 8 bases. The CDR3 consists of 16 residues. V trimming: 6 bases; J trimming: 3 bases; junction bases outside the gene matches: 7. In germline, CDR1 is SNHLY, CDR2 FYNNEI. CDR3 sequence reads: CASRDGQGGYNSPLHF. The CDR3 DNA sequence: TGTGCCAGCAGAGACGGACAGGGAGGCTATAATTCACCCCTCCACTTT.

The chain links TRBV25-1 to TRBJ1-3; TRBD1 agrees at 7 bases. The CDR3 sequence is 12 residues long. The V gene end was trimmed by 6 bases and the J gene end by 7 bases; junction bases not matched to a gene: 3. Per germline, CDR1 MGHDK and CDR2 SYGVNS. CDR3 protein: CASRGQENTIYF. Written as DNA, the CDR3 is TGTGCCAGCAGAGGACAGGAGAACACCATATATTTT.

V and J are TRBV4-2 and TRBJ1-3; D is possibly TRBD1 (5 bases). The CDR3 loop spans 15 amino acids. Germline lookup yields CDR1 LGHNA and CDR2 YNFKEQ. The ends were cut back, 0 bases at V and 2 bases at J, with 8 bases in the middle. The CDR3 region is CASSQDRGPGNTIYF. DNA of the CDR3: TGTGCCAGCAGCCAAGATAGGGGCCCTGGAAACACCATATATTTT.